A selection of T cell receptor beta chains follows, all from one sample in a study of T cell changes during pregnancy in multiple sclerosis. Profiling relied on immunoSEQ multiplex PCR, and the TCRdb table lists in-frame clones only, not all of them. This sample has about 49,000 clones, with 85% to 95% found just once. The sequencing here drew on CD8+ T cells from peripheral blood mononuclear cells, taken in the first trimester of pregnancy. The receptor source for this set is a female donor with multiple sclerosis, enrolled in a pregnancy study. CDR3s include the opening cysteine and the closing phenylalanine or tryptophan. The D gene is left open where the match is weak. Only some rows state a clone size, as once, few, many or a class for expanded clones.

.,.,TRBV6-1,TRBJ2-5,CASSDRQTQYF,TGTGCCAGCAGTGACAGGCAGACCCAGTACTTC
.,TRBD1,TRBV5-4,TRBJ1-1,CASYPDRGRTEAFF,TGTGCCAGCTACCCCGACAGGGGGCGGACTGAAGCTTTCTTT
.,TRBD2,TRBV6-1,TRBJ2-3,CASSEAGTSGPDTQYF,TGTGCCAGCAGTGAAGCGGGAACTAGCGGGCCTGATACGCAGTATTTT
.,.,TRBV5-1,TRBJ2-5,CASSQRETQYF,TGCGCCAGCAGTCAGCGGGAGACCCAGTACTTC
once,.,TRBV6-5,TRBJ1-2,CASSYPSGGYTF,TGTGCCAGCAGTTACCCTTCGGGTGGCTACACCTTC
.,.,TRBV6-1,TRBJ2-1,CGGGAADGGWNEQFF,TGTGGGGGTGGAGCTGCGGACGGCGGGTGGAATGAGCAGTTCTTC
.,.,TRBV29-1,TRBJ2-3,CSVLQGFTDTQYF,TGCAGCGTTCTACAGGGATTCACAGATACGCAGTATTTT
few,.,TRBV5-3,TRBJ1-5,CARSVTYDPNQPQHF,TGTGCCAGAAGCGTGACATATGATCCCAATCAGCCCCAGCATTTT
once,.,TRBV4-1,TRBJ2-1,CASSQDQGREQFF,TGCGCCAGCAGCCAAGATCAGGGTCGGGAGCAGTTCTTC
.,.,TRBV4-1,TRBJ2-1,CASSPGLYNEQFF,TGCGCCAGCAGCCCCGGACTCTACAATGAGCAGTTCTTC
.,TRBD2,TRBV7-6,TRBJ2-3,CASSNRGLAGAEDTQYF,TGTGCCAGCAGCAACAGGGGACTAGCGGGAGCGGAAGATACGCAGTATTTT
.,.,TRBV4-3,TRBJ2-3,CASSQGYGSTDTQYF,TGCGCCAGCAGCCAAGGTTACGGGAGCACAGATACGCAGTATTTT
.,TRBD1,TRBV5-1,TRBJ2-4,CASSPVYRGSKNIQYF,TGCGCCAGCAGCCCCGTCTACAGGGGCTCCAAAAACATTCAGTACTTC
.,TRBD2,TRBV10-3,TRBJ2-7,CAIRSGDSYEQYF,TGTGCCATCAGAAGCGGGGACTCCTACGAGCAGTACTTC
.,.,TRBV27,TRBJ2-1,CASSFVGGNEQFF,TGTGCCAGCAGTTTCGTGGGGGGCAATGAGCAGTTCTTC
once,TRBD1,TRBV7-9,TRBJ2-7,CASSSWDSSYEQYF,TGTGCCAGCAGCTCATGGGACAGTAGCTACGAGCAGTACTTC
.,TRBD2,TRBV27,TRBJ2-1,CASRTAGASYNEQFF,TGTGCCAGCAGGACAGCGGGAGCCTCCTACAATGAGCAGTTCTTC
.,TRBD1,TRBV6-4,TRBJ2-7,CASSQTGGEYEQYF,TGTGCCAGCAGCCAAACAGGGGGCGAATACGAGCAGTACTTC
.,TRBD2,TRBV6-1,TRBJ2-3,CASSDLAGVITDTQYF,TGTGCCAGCAGTGACCTAGCGGGAGTTATCACAGATACGCAGTATTTT
.,TRBD1,TRBV11-2,TRBJ2-7,CASSVTTGPRYEQYF,TGTGCCAGCAGCGTTACGACAGGGCCCCGGTACGAGCAGTACTTC
.,TRBD1,TRBV13,TRBJ1-2,CASSHGQERSYGYTF,TGTGCCAGCAGCCACGGACAGGAGCGATCCTATGGCTACACCTTC
.,.,TRBV19,TRBJ1-5,CASSMAGAAYSNQPQHF,TGTGCCAGTAGTATGGCAGGGGCCGCTTATAGCAATCAGCCCCAGCATTTT
.,.,TRBV7-6,TRBJ2-7,CASSREGYEQYF,TGTGCCAGCAGCCGAGAGGGCTACGAGCAGTACTTC
.,.,TRBV29-1,TRBJ2-7,CSFRDLSYEQYF,TGCAGCTTTAGGGACTTATCCTACGAGCAGTACTTC
.,.,TRBV5-1,TRBJ2-1,CASREGQSSYNEQFF,TGCGCCAGCAGGGAGGGACAGAGCTCCTACAATGAGCAGTTCTTC
.,.,TRBV6-6,TRBJ1-1,CATYGWPPRAFF,TGTGCCACTTACGGGTGGCCGCCACGGGCTTTCTTT